The 25 T cell receptor beta chains reported below all come from one sample, sequenced in a study of blood T cell repertoires in COVID-19. The repertoire was sequenced with immunoSEQ multiplex PCR; TCRdb's copy has only in-frame clones and lacks some. In the table there are 130,000 or so clones, about 85% of which are singletons. The sequenced material came from peripheral blood. These receptors came from a human donor in a cohort sampled during active COVID-19.

In DNA, the CDR3 is TGTGCCAGCAGCTCCGGACAGGGGCGCCAAGAGACCCAGTACTTC. Translating it yields CASSSGQGRQETQYF. The genes are TRBV5-4 and TRBJ2-5; 9 bases are a match to TRBD1. This CDR3 contains 15 residues. Germline CDR1 SGHNT, CDR2 YYREEE (reference sequence). Germline trimming cut 3 bases from V and 1 base from J; bases unmatched to any gene: 4.

The chain couples TRBV5-1 to TRBJ1-2; TRBD1 is a possible D gene (6 bases). Germline V gives CDR1 SGHRS, CDR2 YFSETQ. V lost 0 bases and J 0 bases, leaving 9 bases between the germline ends. CDR3 length equals 15 residues. This chain's CDR3 is CASSLGGRANYGYTF. The DNA for the CDR3 is TGCGCCAGCAGCTTGGGGGGGCGCGCTAACTATGGCTACACCTTC. Supplemented by reference TRBV5-1 and TRBJ1-2, the full variable domain reads KAGVTQTPRYLIKTRGQQVTLSCSPISGHRSVSWYQQTPGQGLQFLFEYFSETQRNKGNFPGRFSGRQFSNSRSEMNVSTLELGDSALYLCASSLGGRANYGYTFGSGTRLTVV.

The chain joins TRBV9 to TRBJ1-2; perhaps TRBD1 as D (5 bases). This CDR3 region has 16 residues. The germline CDR1 and CDR2 sequences are SGDLS and YYNGEE. Trimming shortened V by 1 base and J by 4 bases, and 17 bases separated the two germline ends. The CDR3 loop is CASSVLQEPTPYGYTF. The CDR3 region has the DNA TGTGCCAGCAGCGTACTACAGGAACCGACGCCCTATGGCTACACCTTC.

The chain joins TRBV7-9 to TRBJ2-5, with 9 bases identical to TRBD1. The length of the CDR3 is 14 residues. Trimming removed 5 bases from V and 7 bases from J; junction bases left unmatched: 8. Germline CDR1 is SEHNR and CDR2 is FQNEAQ (reference sequence). The CDR3 reads CASSPPGQGGTQYF. CDR3 nucleotides: TGTGCCAGCAGCCCCCCGGGACAGGGTGGGACCCAGTACTTC.

This sequence joins TRBV5-1 and TRBJ1-5, with TRBD1 matching 10 bases. V lost 9 bases, J lost 3 bases, and 6 bases stayed unmatched. This CDR3 has 14 residues. In germline, CDR1 is SGHRS, CDR2 YFSETQ. DNA of the CDR3: TGCGCCATGGGGACAGGGGCTCCCAATCAGCCCCAGCATTTT. Translating it yields CAMGTGAPNQPQHF.

J is TRBJ2-7 and V is TRBV5-6; 13 nucleotides line up with TRBD2. V gave up 5 bases and J gave up 5 bases; unmatched junction bases: 7. Germline V gives CDR1 SGHDT, CDR2 YYEEEE. The CDR3 consists of 15 residues. The CDR3 loop reads CASRSLAGGPNEQYF. The CDR3 DNA reads TGTGCCAGCAGATCACTAGCGGGAGGGCCCAACGAGCAGTACTTC.

The chain carries TRBV6-1 and TRBJ2-3; TRBD1 agrees at 7 bases. V was pared by 4 bases and J by 2 bases, with 9 bases of the junction left unmatched. CDR3 length: 16 amino acids. Germline V gene data show CDR1 as MNHNS and CDR2 as SASEGT. The CDR3 is CASSVTGAYFTDTQYF. In nucleotides, the CDR3 is TGTGCCAGCAGTGTAACAGGGGCCTATTTCACAGATACGCAGTATTTT.

The rearrangement links TRBV19 to TRBJ2-6, with D perhaps TRBD2 (5 bases). Germline V gene lookup returns CDR1 LNHDA and CDR2 SQIVND (reference sequence). The V end lost 7 bases, the J end lost 0 bases, and 10 bases lay between the germline ends. The CDR3 loop spans 15 amino acids. CDR3 residues: CASKSGNSGANVLTF. Here the CDR3 DNA reads TGTGCCAGTAAGAGCGGAAACTCTGGGGCCAACGTCCTGACTTTC.

V usage is TRBV7-2 and J usage is TRBJ2-5; the match to TRBD2 covers 7 bases. CDR1 SGHTA and CDR2 FQGNSA come from the germline V gene. This CDR3 comprises 14 residues. Germline trimming cut 6 bases from V and 5 bases from J; bases unmatched to any gene: 9. CDR3 amino acids: CASRNPGGWETQYF. Here the CDR3 DNA reads TGTGCCAGCAGAAACCCCGGGGGGTGGGAGACCCAGTACTTC.

The V gene is TRBV28, the J gene TRBJ1-5; D is possibly TRBD1 (5 bases). The CDR3 is 15 amino acids. Trimming stripped 4 bases from V and 5 bases from J, with 15 bases between. Germline V gene lookup returns CDR1 MDHEN and CDR2 SYDVKM. The CDR3 nucleotides are TGTGCCAGCAGTTCCCCAATTCAGGGTCATCAGCCCCAGCATTTT. Residues: CASSSPIQGHQPQHF. Complete variable domain (other parts from reference TRBV28 and TRBJ1-5): DVKVTQSSRYLVKRTGEKVFLECVQDMDHENMFWYRQDPGLGLRLIYFSYDVKMKEKGDIPEGYSVSREKKERFSLILESASTNQTSMYLCASSSPIQGHQPQHFGDGTRLSIL.

This chain links TRBV28 with TRBJ2-1, with 8 positions matching TRBD2. The ends lost 2 bases at V and 5 bases at J; junction bases unmatched: 5. Germline V CDR1 and CDR2: MDHEN, SYDVKM. The CDR3 has 15 residues. For the CDR3, the DNA is TGTGCCAGCAGTTTAAGCGGGAGATTGCACAATGAGCAGTTCTTC. It codes for CASSLSGRLHNEQFF.

The chain is built from TRBV6-6 and TRBJ2-3; D is possibly TRBD2 (6 bases). The germline V and J ends were trimmed by 8 bases and 0 bases, with 9 bases remaining between them. The CDR3 is 13 amino acids. CDR1 MNHNY and CDR2 SVGAGI come from the germline V gene (reference sequence). CDR3: CASRGDSTDTQYF. The CDR3 nucleotides read TGTGCCAGCCGCGGGGATAGCACAGATACGCAGTATTTT.

The chain combines TRBV6-5 with TRBJ2-1; a weak D match, TRBD1 (6 bases). Germline V gives CDR1 MNHEY, CDR2 SVGAGI. The CDR3 runs to 15 residues. V gave up 2 bases and J gave up 9 bases, with 17 bases separating them. The chain's CDR3 is CASSYETGAPTEQFF. CDR3 DNA sequence: TGTGCCAGCAGTTACGAGACAGGCGCCCCTACTGAGCAGTTCTTC.

This clone was recorded once. The rearrangement links TRBV7-2 to TRBJ1-2; D might be TRBD1 (5 bases). V lost 1 base to trimming and J lost 6 bases, with 15 bases between them. Germline CDR1 is SGHTA and CDR2 is FQGNSA. The CDR3 contains 15 residues. The DNA of the CDR3 is TGTGCCAGCAGCTTAGATCGCGGGGGACGTGATGGCTACACCTTC. Encoded protein: CASSLDRGGRDGYTF.

V usage is TRBV27 and J usage is TRBJ1-5; D perhaps matches TRBD1 (6 bases). This CDR3 has 12 amino acids. Germline values: CDR1 MNHEY, CDR2 SMNVEV (reference sequence). The germline V and J ends were trimmed by 7 bases and 4 bases, with 8 bases remaining between them. The CDR3 loop is CASTRGNQPQHF. CDR3 nucleotide sequence: TGTGCCAGCACCAGGGGTAATCAGCCCCAGCATTTT.

This clone appeared many times. Other DNA sequences in this specimen translate into the identical CDR3. This chain links TRBV28 with TRBJ1-1; 10 bases align to TRBD1. The CDR3 consists of 18 residues. Per germline, CDR1 MDHEN and CDR2 SYDVKM. Unmatched junction bases numbered 13, after V lost 6 bases and J lost 0 bases. The CDR3 is CASSPAGTGVVLNTEAFF. Written as DNA, the CDR3 is TGTGCCAGCAGCCCCGCCGGGACAGGGGTGGTCCTGAACACTGAAGCTTTCTTT.

The chain couples TRBV6-5 to TRBJ2-2; 7 bases match TRBD2. Looked up from germline, CDR1 is MNHEY and CDR2 is SVGAGI. V dropped 11 bases and J dropped 0; count of bases not matched to a gene: 6. The CDR3 length is 14 residues. The CDR3 nucleotides read TGTGCCTCCCCTGGGAGGGCGAACACCGGGGAGCTGTTTTTT. This translates into CASPGRANTGELFF.

The V call is TRBV7-9, the J call TRBJ2-5, with D possibly matching TRBD2 (6 bases). CDR3 length equals 18 residues. CDR1 is SEHNR and CDR2 is FQNEAQ in the germline V gene (reference sequence). Trimming stripped 8 bases from V and 5 bases from J, with 30 bases between. The CDR3 coding sequence is TGTGCCAGCCCCCCGCCCGCGACAGTTCTGGGGACTTTGGAGACCCAGTACTTC. This sequence encodes CASPPPATVLGTLETQYF. The full variable domain, rest sourced from reference TRBV7-9 and TRBJ2-5, is DTGVSQNPRHKITKRGQNVTFRCDPISEHNRLYWYRQTLGQGPEFLTYFQNEAQLEKSRLLSDRFSAERPKGSFSTLEIQRTEQGDSAMYLCASPPPATVLGTLETQYFGPGTRLLVL.

This rearrangement joins TRBV28 to TRBJ2-7, with D tentatively TRBD1 (5 bases). Germline loops: CDR1 MDHEN, CDR2 SYDVKM. Trimming took off 7 bases at V and 4 bases at J, with 11 bases between the two ends. The CDR3 contains 12 residues. This CDR3 is CASKGALYEQYF. The CDR3 region has the DNA TGTGCCAGCAAAGGGGCCCTATACGAGCAGTACTTC.

This clone was seen more than once but under ten times. One end of the junction is discordant with germline, which a read error may explain. The CDR3 DNA is TGTGCCATCAGATCCTGGGACTCCAACGAGCAGTACTTC. Translating it yields CAIRSWDSNEQYF. The genes are TRBV10-3 and TRBJ2-7; maybe TRBD2 (6 bases). This CDR3 contains 13 residues. Germline-derived CDR1 and CDR2 are ENHRY and SYGVKD.

This chain connects TRBV27 to TRBJ2-3; 10 nucleotides match TRBD2. The V gene end was trimmed by 2 bases and the J gene end by 4 bases; junction bases not matched to a gene: 3. This CDR3 has 15 amino acids. Germline V CDR1 and CDR2: MNHEY, SMNVEV (reference sequence). The CDR3 loop is CASSLPGTSADTQYF. CDR3 bases: TGTGCCAGCAGTTTACCCGGGACTAGCGCAGATACGCAGTATTTT.

The gene calls are TRBV2 and TRBJ2-7, with 8 bases matching TRBD2. The trim removed 2 bases at V and 5 bases at J, leaving 8 bases unmatched. Per germline, CDR1 SNHLY and CDR2 FYNNEI. This CDR3 spans 15 amino acids. The CDR3 DNA reads TGTGCCAGCAGTGAAACCGGGACTAGGGGGAACGAGCAGTACTTC. It specifies CASSETGTRGNEQYF.

This clone has more than one count but fewer than ten. The V gene is TRBV23-1, the J gene TRBJ2-5; TRBD2 might be the D (6 bases). TRBV23-1 is an open reading frame whose function is uncertain. V lost 1 base and J lost 5, with 26 bases in between. This CDR3 has 19 amino acids. The CDR3 DNA follows: TGCGCCAGCAGTCAATTATGGTATTGGGACTCCTGGGCGTGTGAGACCCAGTACTTC. Residues: CASSQLWYWDSWACETQYF.

This chain joins TRBV3-1 (or the pseudogene TRBV3-2) and TRBJ2-3; 10 bases fit TRBD2. CDR3 size: 13 residues. The junction had 0 bases not matched to a gene; V was cut back by 3 bases and J by 6 bases. Germline V gene sequence: CDR1 LGHDT, CDR2 YNNKEL (reference sequence). The chain's CDR3 is CASSQGLADTQYF. CDR3 DNA sequence: TGTGCCAGCAGCCAGGGACTAGCGGATACGCAGTATTTT.

The J gene is TRBJ2-2, the V gene TRBV5-1, with 10 positions matching TRBD2. This CDR3 contains 16 residues. The trim removed 1 base at V and 3 bases at J, leaving 3 bases unmatched. From germline, CDR1 is SGHRS and CDR2 YFSETQ. CDR3 sequence (DNA): TGCGCCAGCAGCTTGCGGACTAGCGGAGACACCGGGGAGCTGTTTTTT. Translation: CASSLRTSGDTGELFF.